The sequence of this T cell receptor beta chain was determined in a study of shared clonotypes between healthy human individuals. This clone was detected once. Its target is not known. The CDR3 is 17 residues long. The germline V gene has CDR1 SNHLY and CDR2 FYNNEI. V lost 3 bases and J lost 5, with 22 bases in between. Assay used: immunoSEQ multiplex PCR; TCRdb lists only in-frame clones, some missing. The sample gives about 580,000 clones, 95% to 98% of which show up once; approximately 0.33% is in the top ten. In the naive CD8 group, cells lacked CD45RO and were positively selected for CCR7, so terminally differentiated effector memory CD45RA+ cells were left out. Study-wide results and caveats: When naive CD4 clonotypes were compared across a handful of donors, about 5% were shared. Genetic and exposure-history diversity was limited by the few donors. A reduction in generation probabilities was seen for non-shared clonotypes relative to those shared by all four donors.

V and J are TRBV2 and TRBJ1-2, with D possibly TRBD1 on 5 matching bases. The sequence was collected from a man in his thirties or forties in good health. The sequencing input was naive CD8+ T cells sorted from blood. This CDR3 is CASSDLTEPSAVYGYTF. For the CDR3, the DNA is TGTGCCAGCAGTGATTTGACAGAGCCTTCTGCAGTATATGGCTACACCTTC.